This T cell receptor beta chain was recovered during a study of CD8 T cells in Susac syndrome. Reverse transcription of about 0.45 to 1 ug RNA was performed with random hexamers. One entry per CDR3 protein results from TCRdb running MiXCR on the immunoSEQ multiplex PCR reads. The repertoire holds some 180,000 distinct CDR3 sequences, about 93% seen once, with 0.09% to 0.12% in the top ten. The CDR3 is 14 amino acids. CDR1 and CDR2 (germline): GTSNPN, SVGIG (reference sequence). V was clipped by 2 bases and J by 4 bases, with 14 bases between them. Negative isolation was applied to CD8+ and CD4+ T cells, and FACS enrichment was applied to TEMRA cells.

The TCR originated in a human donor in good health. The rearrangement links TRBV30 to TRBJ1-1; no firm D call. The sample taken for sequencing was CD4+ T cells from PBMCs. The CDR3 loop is CAWSFLTVTTEAFF. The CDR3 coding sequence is TGTGCCTGGAGTTTTTTAACAGTGACCACTGAAGCTTTCTTT.